This T cell receptor beta chain was recovered during a study of response to subunit inactivated influenza vaccine. TCRdb called the RT-PCR reads again in MiXCR, with one record for every CDR3 protein. Of over 750,000 distinct CDR3 sequences in the sample, 21% were seen once. Points on this clonotype: No antigen is known for it.

Points from the study as a whole: Few new T cells, the authors suggested, are recruited by each seasonal influenza vaccination.

V lost 1 base and J 4 bases, leaving 8 bases between the germline ends. The CDR3 is 14 amino acids. The germline gives CDR1 MGHRA, CDR2 YSYEKL. The clonotype was recovered from a man in his fifties who received an inactivated influenza vaccine. The chain carries TRBV4-1 and TRBJ1-5; the D is unclear. The specimen was PBMCs from blood, collected 4 to 6 days after vaccination. The CDR3 DNA follows: TGCGCCAGCAGCCAAGGGCCACTGAATCAGCCCCAGCATTTT. Translation gives CASSQGPLNQPQHF.